The entry below describes one T cell receptor (beta chain). Its antigen is unidentified. The study ran its PCR with 60 Vbeta and 13 Jbeta primers. The method was immunoSEQ multiplex PCR; TCRdb's version includes in-frame clones alone and lacks a portion of them. This table holds 100,000 to 150,000 clones, 64% found once. The record originates from a study of cytomegalovirus exposure and HLA in healthy donors. Study-wide results and caveats: Three chains linked to CMV were shown in vitro to be specific for CMV antigens. A later analysis associated 15,000 or so TCR beta sequences with HLA alleles at a 0.05 false discovery rate.

The germline V gene has CDR1 SGHTA and CDR2 FQGNSA. CDR3 size: 16 residues. V was trimmed by 5 bases and J by 4 bases, leaving 20 bases between them. J is TRBJ1-2 and V is TRBV7-2, with D tentatively TRBD1 (6 bases). The specimen sequenced was PBMCs. The TCR sequence derives from a woman between 40 and 50 years old in good health and CMV-seronegative. The chain's CDR3 is CASSPQGTGRGYGYTF. The DNA of the CDR3 is TGTGCCAGCAGCCCGCAAGGCACAGGGAGAGGCTATGGCTACACCTTC.